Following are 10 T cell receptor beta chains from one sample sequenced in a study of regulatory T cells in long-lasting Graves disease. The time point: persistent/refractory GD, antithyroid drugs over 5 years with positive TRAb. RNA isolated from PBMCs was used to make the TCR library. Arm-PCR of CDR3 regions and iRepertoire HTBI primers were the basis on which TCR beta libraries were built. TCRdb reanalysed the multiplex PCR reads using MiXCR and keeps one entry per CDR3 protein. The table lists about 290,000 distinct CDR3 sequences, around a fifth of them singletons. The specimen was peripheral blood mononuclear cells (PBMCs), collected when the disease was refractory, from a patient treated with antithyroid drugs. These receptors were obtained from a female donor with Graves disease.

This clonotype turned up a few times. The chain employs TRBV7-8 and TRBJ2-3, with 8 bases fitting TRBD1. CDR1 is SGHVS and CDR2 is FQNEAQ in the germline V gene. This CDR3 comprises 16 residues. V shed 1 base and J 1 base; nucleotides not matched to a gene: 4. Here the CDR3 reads CASSLDRGFRTDTQYF. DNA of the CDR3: TGTGCCAGCAGCTTAGACAGGGGGTTCCGCACAGATACGCAGTATTTT.

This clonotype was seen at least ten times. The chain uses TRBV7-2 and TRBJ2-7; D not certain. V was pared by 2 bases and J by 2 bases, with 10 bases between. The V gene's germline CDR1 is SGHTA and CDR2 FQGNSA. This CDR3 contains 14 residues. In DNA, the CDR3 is TGTGCCAGCAGCTTAACGGACGGCACCTACGAGCAGTACTTC. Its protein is CASSLTDGTYEQYF.

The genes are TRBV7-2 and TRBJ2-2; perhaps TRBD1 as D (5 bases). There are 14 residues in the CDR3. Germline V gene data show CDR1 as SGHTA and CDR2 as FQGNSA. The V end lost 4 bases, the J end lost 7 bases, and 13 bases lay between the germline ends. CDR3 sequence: CASSSVWGDGELFF. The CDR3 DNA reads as TGTGCCAGCAGCTCGGTGTGGGGCGACGGGGAGCTGTTTTTT.

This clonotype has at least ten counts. Written as DNA, the CDR3 is TGTGCCAGCAGCCTCGACGAAAACTATGGCTACACCTTC. It specifies CASSLDENYGYTF. The rearrangement links TRBV28 to TRBJ1-2; D is ambiguous. The germline CDR1 and CDR2 sequences are MDHEN and SYDVKM. V lost 6 bases to trimming and J lost 2 bases, with 10 bases between them. The CDR3 runs to 13 residues.

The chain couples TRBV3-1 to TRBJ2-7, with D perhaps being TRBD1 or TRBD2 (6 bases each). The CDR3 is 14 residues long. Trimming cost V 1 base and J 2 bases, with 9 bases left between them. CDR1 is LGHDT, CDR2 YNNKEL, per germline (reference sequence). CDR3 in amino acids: CASSQVGGPYEQYF. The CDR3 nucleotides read TGTGCCAGCAGCCAAGTCGGGGGCCCCTACGAGCAGTACTTC.

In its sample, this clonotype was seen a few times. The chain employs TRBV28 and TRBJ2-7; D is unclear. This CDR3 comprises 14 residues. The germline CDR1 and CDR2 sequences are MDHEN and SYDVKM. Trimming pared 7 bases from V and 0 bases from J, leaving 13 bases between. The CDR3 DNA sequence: TGTGCCAGCAAACCGGGCGTCTCCTCCTACGAGCAGTACTTC. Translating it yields CASKPGVSSYEQYF.

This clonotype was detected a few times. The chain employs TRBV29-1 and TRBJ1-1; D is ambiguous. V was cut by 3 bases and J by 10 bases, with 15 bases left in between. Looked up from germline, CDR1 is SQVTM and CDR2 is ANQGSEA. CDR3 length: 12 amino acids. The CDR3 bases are TGCAGCGTTGAGGGAACAAACCGGGGAGCTTTCTTT. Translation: CSVEGTNRGAFF.

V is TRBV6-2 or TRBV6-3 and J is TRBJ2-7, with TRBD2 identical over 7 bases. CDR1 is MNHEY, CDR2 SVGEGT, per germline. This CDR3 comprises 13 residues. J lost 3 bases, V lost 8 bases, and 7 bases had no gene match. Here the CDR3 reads CASGDGRGYEQYF. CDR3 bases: TGTGCCAGCGGGGATGGGAGGGGCTACGAGCAGTACTTC.

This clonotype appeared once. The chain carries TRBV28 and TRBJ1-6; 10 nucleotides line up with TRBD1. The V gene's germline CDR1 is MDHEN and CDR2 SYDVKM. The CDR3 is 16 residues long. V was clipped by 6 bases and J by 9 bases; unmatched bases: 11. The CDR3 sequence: CASSSHDRGPSSPLHF. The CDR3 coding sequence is TGTGCCAGCAGCTCCCACGACAGGGGGCCCTCTTCACCCCTCCACTTT.

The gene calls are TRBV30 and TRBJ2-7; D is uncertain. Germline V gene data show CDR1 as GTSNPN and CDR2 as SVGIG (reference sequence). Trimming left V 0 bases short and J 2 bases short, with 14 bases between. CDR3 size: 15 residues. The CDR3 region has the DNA TGTGCCTGGAGTGTAGGTCAGATATCGACCTACGAGCAGTACTTC. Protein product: CAWSVGQISTYEQYF.